These 4 T cell receptor beta chains originate from one sample sequenced in a study of control samples from healthy donors and cancer patients. Only in-frame clones appear in the TCRdb table, and some are missing; sequencing was by immunoSEQ multiplex PCR. The table lists under 50,000 clones, more than 75% of them singletons. Source material: PBMCs. These receptors were obtained from a woman aged 55-70 years with lung cancer.

V is TRBV11-2 and J is TRBJ2-7, with no clear D. The CDR3 totals 13 residues. Germline V gives CDR1 SGHAT, CDR2 FQNNGV. Trimming stripped 0 bases from V and 4 bases from J, with 7 bases between. The CDR3 sequence is CASSLDPGYEQYF. As DNA, the CDR3 is TGTGCCAGCAGCTTAGATCCGGGTTACGAGCAGTACTTC.

The chain combines TRBV27 with TRBJ1-5; D not certain. Germline values: CDR1 MNHEY, CDR2 SMNVEV (reference sequence). This CDR3 contains 15 residues. V was shortened by 3 bases and J by 3 bases, with 12 bases between the two germline ends. This chain's CDR3 is CASSFAGLNNQPQHF. The CDR3 nucleotides read TGTGCCAGCAGTTTCGCCGGGTTGAACAATCAGCCCCAGCATTTT.

This chain links TRBV20-1 with TRBJ1-2; D unclear. CDR1 and CDR2 (germline): DFQATT, SNEGSKA (reference sequence). CDR3 size: 14 residues. Trimming removed 3 bases from V and 2 bases from J, with 13 bases in between. The CDR3 region is CSASRTGLNYGYTF. The CDR3 DNA reads as TGCAGTGCTAGTAGGACGGGATTAAACTATGGCTACACCTTC.

The genes are TRBV24-1 and TRBJ2-2; D might be TRBD2 (5 bases). V lost 12 bases, J lost 3 bases, and 13 bases lay in between. Germline CDR1 KGHDR, CDR2 SFDVKD. The CDR3 spans 13 residues. The CDR3 nucleotides are TGTGCCTCCCAAGACTACTACACCGGGGAGCTGTTTTTT. This gives the protein CASQDYYTGELFF.